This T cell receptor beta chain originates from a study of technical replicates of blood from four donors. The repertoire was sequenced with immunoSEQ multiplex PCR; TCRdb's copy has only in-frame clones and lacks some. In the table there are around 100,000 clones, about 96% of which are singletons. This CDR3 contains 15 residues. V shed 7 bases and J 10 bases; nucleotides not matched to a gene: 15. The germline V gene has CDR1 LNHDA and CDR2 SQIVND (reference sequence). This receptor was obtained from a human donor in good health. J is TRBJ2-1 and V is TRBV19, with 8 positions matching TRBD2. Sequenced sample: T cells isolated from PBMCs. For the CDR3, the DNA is TGTGCCAGTAACACTGGGGATAGCGGGATCAGGGAGCAGTTCTTC. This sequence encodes CASNTGDSGIREQFF.